This TCR beta chain was profiled in a study of blood T cell repertoires in COVID-19. Whole-study context: Acute-phase and convalescent COVID-19 samples originated in the United States, Italy and Spain.

Using immunoSEQ multiplex PCR, the repertoire was profiled, and TCRdb retains in-frame clones only, with some absent. This sample yields under 200,000 clones, of which about 84% are seen a single time; more than 5% belongs to the top ten. The sample consisted of peripheral blood. The receptor was isolated from a woman in her 30s with acute or convalescent COVID-19.

CDR3 in amino acids: CASSEGAQEYF. In DNA, the CDR3 is TGTGCCAGCAGTGAGGGGGCGCAGGAGTACTTC. The chain carries TRBV2 and TRBJ2-7, with D possibly TRBD1 on 6 matching bases. Germline loops: CDR1 SNHLY, CDR2 FYNNEI. This CDR3 comprises 11 residues. V lost 3 bases and J 11 bases, leaving 11 bases between the germline ends. The whole variable domain, filled in from reference TRBV2 and TRBJ2-7, reads EPEVTQTPSHQVTQMGQEVILRCVPISNHLYFYWYRQILGQKVEFLVSFYNNEISEKSEIFDDQFSVERPDGSNFTLKIRSTKLEDSAMYFCASSEGAQEYFGPGTRLTVT.